The text below deals with one T cell receptor beta chain. The data were produced by immunoSEQ multiplex PCR, yet TCRdb's version contains in-frame clones alone and is incomplete. Here the sample spans approximately 160,000 clones, around four fifths being singletons. The sample comes from a study of blood T cell repertoires in COVID-19. About the research overall: The United States, Italy and Spain supplied acute and convalescent COVID-19 samples.

In terms of age and location, participants ranged from roughly 18 to 100 years and lived in about 25 US areas. The recovered donors of Cohort 3 showed two negative PCRs, clearance, or symptom resolution. Trimming shortened V by 4 bases and J by 4 bases, and 15 bases separated the two germline ends. The germline V gene has CDR1 SGHRS and CDR2 YFSETQ. This CDR3 has 14 amino acids. The material sequenced was PBMCs or T cells enriched from blood (not recorded which). The TCR originated in a woman in her forties or fifties who had recovered from COVID-19. The genes are TRBV5-1 and TRBJ2-7; tentatively, D is TRBD2 (6 bases). CDR3 protein: CASSPVGTLYEQYF. CDR3 sequence (DNA): TGCGCCAGCAGCCCGGTCGGGACTCTATACGAGCAGTACTTC.